This TCR beta chain comes out of a study of blood T cell repertoires in COVID-19. Overall study context: Donors in the United States, Italy and Spain gave samples during acute or convalescent COVID-19. T cells, B-cell-depleted T cells, or PBMCs supplied cDNA or gDNA.

The authors' processing: Researchers report that nucleated cell counts were estimated from reference gene primer amplification. Repertoires were generated with immunoSEQ multiplex PCR, while TCRdb's copy carries only in-frame clones and drops some. For V, J and clone size, that table is used; D and trimming come from the DNA. The sample includes fewer than 130,000 clones, around 89% of them seen just once. CDR3 length: 16 residues. With V trimmed by 4 bases and J by 4 bases, 6 bases remained unmatched. Germline lookup yields CDR1 SGHDT and CDR2 YYEEEE. Sequencing was carried out using peripheral blood. The chain is built from TRBV5-6 and TRBJ2-2; TRBD1 matches at 11 bases. This clonotype originated in an elderly woman with acute or convalescent COVID-19. The CDR3 is CASSVDRGRGTGELFF. CDR3 nucleotides: TGTGCCAGCAGCGTGGACAGGGGGCGAGGCACCGGGGAGCTGTTTTTT.